The clone carrying this T cell receptor beta chain has just a few counts. The data originate from a study of T-cell memory formation after mild COVID-19. A single record per CDR3 protein comes from TCRdb applying MiXCR to the 5' RACE reads. The repertoire holds about 150,000 distinct CDR3 sequences, with 10% to 15% as singletons. CDR3 length equals 14 residues. The ends were cut back, 6 bases at V and 1 base at J, with 13 bases in the middle. V is TRBV12-3 or TRBV12-4 and J is TRBJ2-7; a weak D match, TRBD2 (6 bases). The TCR comes from a young man who had mild COVID-19 (a few samples of this study predate the infection). Cell type and time point are not known. Sequenced input: PBMCs or a T cell subset sorted from them (not recorded which). The CDR3 protein is CASRTGLGSYEQYF. CDR3 DNA sequence: TGTGCCAGCAGGACGGGACTGGGGTCCTACGAGCAGTACTTC.